These 20 T cell receptor beta chains share one sample of origin, sequenced in a study of T cells after yellow fever vaccination. TCRdb passed the 5' RACE reads through MiXCR, listing each CDR3 protein once. This sample yields around 300,000 distinct CDR3 sequences, of which about 4% are seen a single time; 20% to 25% belongs to the top ten. Sequencing was performed on PBMCs, taken 5 days after the yellow fever booster vaccination. All receptors come from a man aged 18 to 30 who received the YFV17D yellow fever vaccine.

This CDR3 reads CASSLSEDNEQFF. The CDR3 DNA reads TGTGCCAGCAGCTTATCTGAGGACAATGAGCAGTTCTTC. V and J are TRBV7-9 and TRBJ2-1, with D hard to call. V was trimmed by 2 bases and J by 5 bases, leaving 7 bases between them. CDR3 length: 13 amino acids. From germline, CDR1 is SEHNR and CDR2 FQNEAQ (reference sequence).

This chain links TRBV12-3 or TRBV12-4 with TRBJ2-7, with D tentatively TRBD2 (5 bases). CDR3 size: 11 residues. The V and J ends lost 7 bases and 3 bases respectively, with 7 bases between them. The CDR3: CASTRGYEQYF. The CDR3 DNA sequence: TGTGCCAGCACCCGGGGCTACGAGCAGTACTTC.

The rearrangement uses TRBV20-1 and TRBJ1-4; D gene uncertain. With 0 bases removed from V and 8 bases from J, the gap between germline ends came to 7 bases. Germline V gene lookup returns CDR1 DFQATT and CDR2 SNEGSKA (reference sequence). This CDR3 region has 12 residues. DNA of the CDR3: TGCAGTGCTAGAGATCTGGGGGAAAAACTGTTTTTT. Translated: CSARDLGEKLFF.

The CDR3 reads CASSSRGIAAGANVLTF. The CDR3 DNA reads as TGTGCCAGCTCCTCGAGGGGAATTGCGGCCGGGGCCAACGTCCTGACTTTC. The chain employs TRBV18 and TRBJ2-6; D tentatively reads TRBD1 or TRBD2 (5 bases each). The CDR3 is 17 amino acids. Trimming pared 6 bases from V and 4 bases from J, leaving 19 bases between. The germline gives CDR1 KGHSH, CDR2 LQKENI.

This clonotype was seen only a few times. The chain combines TRBV6-2 or TRBV6-3 with TRBJ2-6; D not resolved. Germline CDR1 and CDR2: MNHEY and SVGEGT. Trimming pared 2 bases from V and 4 bases from J, leaving 15 bases between. The CDR3 spans 17 residues. The CDR3 here is CASSYHSSGPGANVLTF. The CDR3 DNA reads TGTGCCAGCAGTTACCATTCATCCGGGCCCGGGGCCAACGTCCTGACTTTC.

This clonotype was counted only a few times. V gene TRBV14 combines with J gene TRBJ2-5; D possibly uses TRBD1 or TRBD2 (6 bases each). CDR1 is SGHDN, CDR2 FVKESK, per germline. Trimming cost V 4 bases and J 1 base, with 16 bases left between them. The CDR3 extends over 16 amino acids. The CDR3 loop reads CASSPRGPDPQETQYF. CDR3 nucleotides: TGTGCCAGCAGCCCCCGGGGGCCTGACCCCCAAGAGACCCAGTACTTC.

The rearrangement joins TRBV7-2 to TRBJ1-4; 8 nucleotides line up with TRBD1. CDR3 length equals 16 residues. J lost 7 bases, V lost 4 bases, and 11 bases had no gene match. Germline CDR1 is SGHTA and CDR2 is FQGNSA. CDR3 residues: CASSYGQGGAGEKLFF. In DNA form, the CDR3 reads TGTGCCAGCAGCTATGGACAGGGCGGTGCCGGTGAAAAACTGTTTTTT. The variable domain in full, completed from reference TRBV7-2 and TRBJ1-4, reads GAGVSQSPSNKVTEKGKDVELRCDPISGHTALYWYRQSLGQGLEFLIYFQGNSAPDKSGLPSDRFSAERTGGSVSTLTIQRTQQEDSAVYLCASSYGQGGAGEKLFFGSGTQLSVL.

This clonotype was counted at least ten times. The rearrangement links TRBV4-2 to TRBJ1-1; 7 bases are a match to TRBD1. Germline lookup yields CDR1 LGHNA and CDR2 YNFKEQ. V trimming: 0 bases; J trimming: 3 bases; junction bases outside the gene matches: 7. The CDR3 consists of 16 residues. This CDR3 is CASSQENGGGHTEAFF. The CDR3 DNA is TGTGCCAGCAGCCAAGAGAACGGAGGGGGCCACACTGAAGCTTTCTTT.

There are a few counts of this clonotype. The genes are TRBV5-8 and TRBJ1-6; D gene ambiguous. CDR1 is SGHTS and CDR2 is YDEGEE in the germline V gene. Trimming stripped 6 bases from V and 7 bases from J, with 14 bases between. The CDR3 consists of 14 residues. The CDR3 sequence: CASTPQVGNSPLHF. CDR3 nucleotide sequence: TGTGCCAGCACTCCCCAGGTCGGCAATTCACCCCTCCACTTT.

The chain carries TRBV12-3 or TRBV12-4 and TRBJ2-1; possibly TRBD2 for D (7 bases). Trimming removed 5 bases from V and 5 bases from J, with 16 bases in between. The CDR3 spans 15 residues. The chain's CDR3 is CASSDGGPLNNEQFF. The CDR3 DNA is TGTGCCAGCAGTGACGGGGGGCCGTTAAACAATGAGCAGTTCTTC.

In this sample, this clonotype turned up many times. The rearrangement links TRBV21-1 to TRBJ1-1. TRBV21-1 is a documented pseudogene. The CDR3 has 15 residues. This CDR3 reads CASSKGGRRNTEAFF. DNA for the CDR3: TGTGCCAGCAGCAAAGGAGGACGCCGGAACACTGAAGCTTTCTTT.

This clonotype was seen repeatedly, ten times or more. V is TRBV5-1 and J is TRBJ2-7; D may correspond to TRBD1 or TRBD2 (5 bases each). Germline lookup yields CDR1 SGHRS and CDR2 YFSETQ. This CDR3 is built from 16 residues. V was cut by 5 bases and J by 5 bases, with 23 bases left in between. The CDR3 reads CASRRGLRDPLNEQYF. Written as DNA, the CDR3 is TGCGCCAGCAGGCGCGGGCTCAGGGACCCCCTGAACGAGCAGTACTTC.

This clonotype was counted only a few times. This chain connects TRBV7-9 to TRBJ1-2; D is unclear. V lost 3 bases and J 1 base, leaving 9 bases between the germline ends. Germline V CDR1 and CDR2: SEHNR, FQNEAQ (reference sequence). CDR3 length equals 14 residues. This chain's CDR3 is CASSFGGYNYGYTF. The CDR3 nucleotides are TGTGCCAGCAGCTTTGGAGGGTATAACTATGGCTACACCTTC.

The chain joins TRBV6-2 or TRBV6-3 to TRBJ2-2; TRBD1 might be the D (5 bases). This CDR3 comprises 15 residues. V dropped 5 bases and J dropped 5 bases, with 15 bases sitting between them. Germline CDR1 is MNHEY and CDR2 is SVGEGT. Here the CDR3 DNA reads TGTGCCAGCAGTAGTCGCAGGGCCCCGACCGGGGAGCTGTTTTTT. Translation: CASSSRRAPTGELFF.

The V call is TRBV9, the J call TRBJ2-5; 12 bases align to TRBD2. Germline CDR1 is SGDLS and CDR2 is YYNGEE. The CDR3 runs 15 residues. Germline trimming cut 4 bases from V and 10 bases from J; bases unmatched to any gene: 11. The CDR3 reads CASSQGLAGGPSQYF. CDR3 nucleotides: TGTGCCAGCAGCCAGGGGCTAGCGGGGGGGCCGAGCCAGTACTTC.

This clonotype was counted between two and nine times. The V gene is TRBV6-1, the J gene TRBJ2-2, with D perhaps TRBD2 (5 bases). The CDR3 contains 16 residues. Trimming stripped 6 bases from V and 6 bases from J, with 20 bases between. Germline CDR1 is MNHNS and CDR2 is SASEGT. DNA of the CDR3: TGTGCCAGCAGGGAGGTAGTTGGGTTCTCGTCCGGGGAGCTGTTTTTT. Translated: CASREVVGFSSGELFF.

The table lists this clonotype with many counts. V is TRBV25-1 and J is TRBJ2-5; D might be TRBD2 (6 bases). V shed 7 bases and J shed 5 bases, with 14 bases lying between them. Germline CDR1 MGHDK, CDR2 SYGVNS. This CDR3 contains 13 residues. The CDR3 is CASNTGTDETQYF. CDR3 coding DNA: TGTGCCAGCAACACCGGGACTGACGAGACCCAGTACTTC.

The chain employs TRBV15 and TRBJ2-3; 11 bases fit TRBD2. The CDR3 runs 19 residues. Germline V lookup: CDR1 LNHNV, CDR2 YYDKDF (reference sequence). V lost 0 bases and J lost 4; bases outside the gene matches: 12. CDR3 coding DNA: TGTGCCACCAGCAGAGAATTGTTTGAGACTAGCGGGGATTCAGATACGCAGTATTTT. This encodes CATSRELFETSGDSDTQYF.

In this sample, this clonotype turned up many times. The chain links TRBV20-1 to TRBJ1-5, with D hard to call. Germline values: CDR1 DFQATT, CDR2 SNEGSKA (reference sequence). The V gene lost 5 bases and the J gene lost 4 bases, with 9 bases spanning the gap. The CDR3 has 12 residues. CDR3 nucleotide sequence: TGCAGTGCTTCCCAGGCGAATCAGCCCCAGCATTTT. This gives the protein CSASQANQPQHF.

This clonotype has only a few counts. The CDR3 DNA follows: TGTGCCAGCAGTTACATCTTGTCCGGGGGCACAGATACGCAGTATTTT. Translated, it gives CASSYILSGGTDTQYF. This sequence joins TRBV6-6 and TRBJ2-3; possible D gene TRBD2, 5 bases. CDR1 is MNHNY and CDR2 is SVGAGI in the germline V gene (reference sequence). The CDR3 length is 16 residues. The germline V and J ends were trimmed by 2 bases and 1 base, with 13 bases remaining between them.